Listed below are T cell receptor beta chains from one sample, sequenced in a study of molecular identifiers for immune sequencing clone quantification. TCRdb reanalysed the PCR reads using MiXCR and keeps one entry per CDR3 protein. The sample contains 460,000 or so distinct CDR3 sequences, 20% to 25% of which appear only once. Sequenced: naive CD8+ T cells from blood, with Jurkat cell RNA spiked in. The receptor set was obtained from a human donor in good health. Some libraries in this study had Jurkat cell RNA spiked in. CDR3s include the opening cysteine and the closing phenylalanine or tryptophan. A D gene is named only where the DNA matches it firmly. Expanded clones get a size class; other rows say once, few or many, or leave the size out.

TRBD1,TRBV5-6,many,TRBJ1-5,TGTGCCAGCAGTTTCCGGGACAGGGGTTTTGGGAGCAATCAGCCCCAGCATTTT,CASSFRDRGFGSNQPQHF
TRBD2,TRBV19,-,TRBJ2-3,TGTGCCAGTAGTATGACTAGCGGAACAGATACGCAGTATTTT,CASSMTSGTDTQYF
-,TRBV3-1,-,TRBJ2-2,TGTGCCAGCAGCCAACCCACGCCGGGAGCGAACACCGGGGAGCTGTTTTTT,CASSQPTPGANTGELFF
-,TRBV2,many,TRBJ1-2,TGTGCCAGCAGTGATATTACAGAGTATGGCTACACCTTC,CASSDITEYGYTF
TRBD1,TRBV19,-,TRBJ2-7,TGTGCCAGTAGTATCGAGACAGGGGTGCACTACGAGCAGTACTTC,CASSIETGVHYEQYF
-,TRBV12-3/TRBV12-4,many,TRBJ1-1,TGTGCCAGCAGTGCAAGGGCCCGTAGCACTGAAGCTTTCTTT,CASSARARSTEAFF
-,TRBV30,many,TRBJ2-7,TGTGCCTGGGGGGGTTTAGAGCAGTACTTC,CAWGGLEQYF
TRBD1,TRBV29-1,few,TRBJ1-1,TGCAGCGTTGAAGGGGACAGTATAAACACTGAAGCTTTCTTT,CSVEGDSINTEAFF
-,TRBV2,-,TRBJ2-5,TGTGCCAGCAATTGGCAGCGCGAGACCGAGGCCCAGTACTTC,CASNWQRETEAQYF
-,TRBV28,-,TRBJ2-7,TGTGCCAGCAGTTTATATCAGGGTGACTCCTACGAGCAGTACTTC,CASSLYQGDSYEQYF
-,TRBV7-9,few,TRBJ2-7,TGTGCCAGCAGCCCCTATAAGGACGGCCCCCACGAGCAGTACTTC,CASSPYKDGPHEQYF
-,TRBV6-2/TRBV6-3,many,TRBJ2-7,TGTGCCAGCCCCGAACAGCGGCCTAAGGACGAGCAGTACTTC,CASPEQRPKDEQYF
-,TRBV20-1,many,TRBJ2-3,TGCAGTGGTGAGGGGCGGGCCGACACAGATACGCAGTATTTT,CSGEGRADTDTQYF
-,TRBV6-2/TRBV6-3,-,TRBJ2-7,TGTGCCAGCAGTTACTACCCACGGGCCGCACTTAATCCCTACGAGCAGTACTTC,CASSYYPRAALNPYEQYF
-,TRBV21-1,many,TRBJ1-6,TGTGCCAGCAGCACCTCGACAGCCAGGCGTAATTCACCCCTCCACTTT,CASSTSTARRNSPLHF
-,TRBV12-5,many,TRBJ2-3,TGTGCTACCCACTCCGGTGGCAGTGGCACAGATACGCAGTATTTT,CATHSGGSGTDTQYF
TRBD1,TRBV27,few,TRBJ1-2,TGTGCCAGCAGGGGGGACAGGGTCTATGGCTACACCTTC,CASRGDRVYGYTF
TRBD1,TRBV6-2/TRBV6-3,few,TRBJ2-7,TGTGCCAGCAGTGTCGGACAGGGCTTCGAGCAGTACTTC,CASSVGQGFEQYF
-,TRBV6-2/TRBV6-3,few,TRBJ2-7,TGTGCCAGCAGACCAATCACGGGGGAAGGGACCTACGAGCAGTACTTC,CASRPITGEGTYEQYF
-,TRBV9,many,TRBJ1-1,TGTGCCAGCAGCCCCCTCGGGGCTGAAGCTTTCTTT,CASSPLGAEAFF
TRBD1,TRBV20-1,-,TRBJ1-2,TGCAGTGCTAGAACCAGAACCGGGACAGCTAACTATGGCTACACCTTC,CSARTRTGTANYGYTF
TRBD2,TRBV7-6,few,TRBJ2-3,TGTGCCAGCAGCGTGACGGGGGGGCGCTTATCTGGCACAGATACGCAGTATTTT,CASSVTGGRLSGTDTQYF
TRBD2,TRBV9,few,TRBJ2-6,TGTGCCAGCTCGGGACTAGCGGGAGGCTTTGGGGCCAACGTCCTGACTTTC,CASSGLAGGFGANVLTF
-,TRBV20-1,many,TRBJ2-6,TGCAGTGCTAGCTCAGGGGCTGGGGCCAACGTCCTGACTTTC,CSASSGAGANVLTF
-,TRBV12-3/TRBV12-4,many,TRBJ2-5,TGTGCCAGCAGTTTAATCGGGGACTACCAAGAGACCCAGTACTTC,CASSLIGDYQETQYF
TRBD1,TRBV10-3,-,TRBJ2-7,TGTGCCATCGGGGACAGTTCCTACGAGCAGTACTTC,CAIGDSSYEQYF
-,TRBV7-9,many,TRBJ1-1,TGTGCCAGCAGCTCCCCGGGCGACAGCACTGAAGCTTTCTTT,CASSSPGDSTEAFF
TRBD2,TRBV28,-,TRBJ2-7,TGTGCCAGCAGCCCTATAGCGGGAGGACTTACCTACGAGCAGTACTTC,CASSPIAGGLTYEQYF
-,TRBV6-5,many,TRBJ2-5,TGTGCCAGCAGTTACTCGAACCAAGAGACCCAGTACTTC,CASSYSNQETQYF